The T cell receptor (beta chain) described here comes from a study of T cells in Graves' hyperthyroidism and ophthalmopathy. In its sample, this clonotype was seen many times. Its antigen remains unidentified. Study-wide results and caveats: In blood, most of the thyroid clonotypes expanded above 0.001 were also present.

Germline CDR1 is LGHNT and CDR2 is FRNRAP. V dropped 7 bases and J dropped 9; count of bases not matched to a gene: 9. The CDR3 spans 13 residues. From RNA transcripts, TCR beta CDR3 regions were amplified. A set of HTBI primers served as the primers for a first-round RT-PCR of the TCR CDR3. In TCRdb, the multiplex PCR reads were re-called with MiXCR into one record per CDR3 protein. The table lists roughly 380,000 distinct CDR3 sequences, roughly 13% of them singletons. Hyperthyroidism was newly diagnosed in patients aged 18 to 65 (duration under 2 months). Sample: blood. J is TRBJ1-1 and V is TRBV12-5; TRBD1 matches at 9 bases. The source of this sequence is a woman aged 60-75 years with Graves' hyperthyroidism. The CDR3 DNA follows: TGTGCTAGTGCCCCATCCGGGACAGGGAAAGCTTTCTTT. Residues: CASAPSGTGKAFF.